A single sample gave rise to the 27 T cell receptor beta chains below, sequenced in a study of cytomegalovirus exposure and HLA in healthy donors. Libraries were prepared by immunoSEQ multiplex PCR; TCRdb keeps only in-frame clonotypes and omits some of them. Of around 200,000 clones in the sample, around 82% were seen once. The sequencing sample was made of PBMCs. The source is a woman aged 18-29 years in good health and CMV-seropositive.

The chain has TRBV5-1 and TRBJ2-1; D uncertain. The CDR3 spans 14 residues. Trimming pared 1 base from V and 3 bases from J, leaving 8 bases between. CDR1 and CDR2 (germline): SGHRS, YFSETQ. CDR3 sequence (DNA): TGCGCCAGCAGCTTGCAACAGATCTACAATGAGCAGTTCTTC. It encodes CASSLQQIYNEQFF. The entire variable domain, with the rest obtained from reference TRBV5-1 and TRBJ2-1, is as follows: KAGVTQTPRYLIKTRGQQVTLSCSPISGHRSVSWYQQTPGQGLQFLFEYFSETQRNKGNFPGRFSGRQFSNSRSEMNVSTLELGDSALYLCASSLQQIYNEQFFGPGTRLTVL.

This clone was seen once. The chain combines TRBV10-3 with TRBJ2-5; 7 bases match TRBD1. Germline lookup yields CDR1 ENHRY and CDR2 SYGVKD. V lost 11 bases, J lost 5 bases, and 14 bases stayed unmatched. This CDR3 region has 14 residues. CDR3 DNA: TGTGCCGCACAGGGGACCCAGCCCGGGGAGACCCAGTACTTC. Protein product: CAAQGTQPGETQYF.

The rearrangement uses TRBV6-5 and TRBJ2-7, with D uncertain. The ends were cut back, 6 bases at V and 4 bases at J, with 19 bases in the middle. The CDR3 sequence is 15 residues long. Germline V gene sequence: CDR1 MNHEY, CDR2 SVGAGI. The CDR3 reads CASSLRSGKRYEQYF. The CDR3 nucleotides read TGTGCCAGCAGCCTACGATCAGGTAAACGGTACGAGCAGTACTTC.

The chain recombines TRBV6-5 with TRBJ2-3; 11 bases match TRBD2. The CDR3 loop spans 15 amino acids. V lost 0 bases and J lost 6; bases outside the gene matches: 2. Germline V CDR1 and CDR2: MNHEY, SVGAGI. CDR3 loop: CASSYSGTSGDTQYF. CDR3 DNA sequence: TGTGCCAGCAGTTACTCCGGGACTAGCGGTGATACGCAGTATTTT.

The chain has TRBV9 and TRBJ2-7, with D uncertain. Germline loops: CDR1 SGDLS, CDR2 YYNGEE. CDR3 length: 15 residues. V was shortened by 2 bases and J by 4 bases, with 16 bases between the two germline ends. The CDR3 DNA reads as TGTGCCAGCAGCGTTAGCTCCTCGGTTGGGTACGAGCAGTACTTC. This translates into CASSVSSSVGYEQYF.

This clone has just a few counts. Written as DNA, the CDR3 is TGTGCCAGCAAGTTGGAGGGGAAACTGTTTTTT. Its translation: CASKLEGKLFF. V and J are TRBV6-6 and TRBJ1-4; weak D call: TRBD1 (5 bases). Trimming left V 7 bases short and J 11 bases short, with 11 bases between. The germline V gene encodes CDR1 MNHNY and CDR2 SVGAGI (reference sequence). The CDR3 sequence is 11 residues long.

V usage is TRBV4-1 and J usage is TRBJ2-2; 7 nucleotides line up with TRBD2. This CDR3 is 15 amino acids long. Trimming removed 4 bases from V and 6 bases from J; junction bases left unmatched: 8. Germline CDR1 and CDR2: MGHRA and YSYEKL. The CDR3 sequence is CASSPEGGPSGELFF. CDR3 in DNA: TGCGCCAGCAGCCCCGAGGGAGGGCCGTCCGGGGAGCTGTTTTTT.

V usage is TRBV27 and J usage is TRBJ2-7; 9 bases are a match to TRBD1. The V gene's germline CDR1 is MNHEY and CDR2 SMNVEV (reference sequence). With 4 bases clipped from V and 1 base from J, the junction kept 5 bases outside the gene matches. The CDR3 sequence is 15 residues long. DNA for the CDR3: TGTGCCAGCAGTTACGCGGGACAGGGTTCCTACGAGCAGTACTTC. Protein: CASSYAGQGSYEQYF.

The chain joins TRBV2 to TRBJ2-7; D unclear. Trimming took off 5 bases at V and 4 bases at J, with 6 bases between the two ends. This CDR3 region has 11 residues. Per germline, CDR1 SNHLY and CDR2 FYNNEI. CDR3 bases: TGTGCCAGCAGTCTGTTGTACGAGCAGTACTTC. Its translation: CASSLLYEQYF.

This rearrangement joins TRBV7-2 to TRBJ2-5; 7 positions match TRBD1. V lost 5 bases to trimming and J lost 1 base; unmatched junction nucleotides: 7. This CDR3 has 15 residues. Germline values: CDR1 SGHTA, CDR2 FQGNSA. The CDR3 DNA is TGTGCCAGCAGCGCGTCGCAGGGGGTCCAAGAGACCCAGTACTTC. This sequence encodes CASSASQGVQETQYF. Complete variable domain (other parts from reference TRBV7-2 and TRBJ2-5): GAGVSQSPSNKVTEKGKDVELRCDPISGHTALYWYRQSLGQGLEFLIYFQGNSAPDKSGLPSDRFSAERTGGSVSTLTIQRTQQEDSAVYLCASSASQGVQETQYFGPGTRLLVL.

This sequence joins TRBV5-6 and TRBJ2-5, with 7 bases matching TRBD1. Germline V lookup: CDR1 SGHDT, CDR2 YYEEEE. This CDR3 has 14 amino acids. V was clipped by 4 bases and J by 1 base; unmatched bases: 4. CDR3 sequence: CASSGAGGQETQYF. CDR3 sequence (DNA): TGTGCCAGCAGCGGGGCAGGGGGCCAAGAGACCCAGTACTTC.

V gene TRBV6-1 combines with J gene TRBJ2-1; no clear D. This CDR3 spans 13 amino acids. Deletions cut 11 bases from V and 7 bases from J, with 18 bases between. The germline gives CDR1 MNHNS, CDR2 SASEGT. The CDR3: CAARLDQRNEQFF. In DNA form, the CDR3 reads TGTGCCGCGCGCCTAGACCAACGTAATGAGCAGTTCTTC.

The chain carries TRBV19 and TRBJ2-7; 9 positions agree with TRBD1. There are 18 residues in the CDR3. The ends lost 4 bases at V and 2 bases at J; junction bases unmatched: 15. The germline CDR1 and CDR2 sequences are LNHDA and SQIVND (reference sequence). CDR3 nucleotide sequence: TGTGCCAGTAGTAGAAAAAGAGAGACAGGGGGTCACCCCTACGAGCAGTACTTC. It codes for CASSRKRETGGHPYEQYF. Using reference TRBV19 and TRBJ2-7 for the parts outside the CDR3, the full variable domain is DGGITQSPKYLFRKEGQNVTLSCEQNLNHDAMYWYRQDPGQGLRLIYYSQIVNDFQKGDIAEGYSVSREKKESFPLTVTSAQKNPTAFYLCASSRKRETGGHPYEQYFGPGTRLTVT.

This rearrangement joins TRBV14 to TRBJ2-7, with 8 nucleotides matching TRBD1. This CDR3 region has 14 residues. Trimming took 4 bases from V and 7 from J; bases not matched to a gene: 9. Germline-derived CDR1 and CDR2 are SGHDN and FVKESK. In DNA, the CDR3 is TGTGCCAGCAGCCCGACAGGGGCCCGTGGAGAGCAGTACTTC. It translates to CASSPTGARGEQYF. The variable domain in full, with the rest retrieved from reference TRBV14 and TRBJ2-7, is EAGVTQFPSHSVIEKGQTVTLRCDPISGHDNLYWYRRVMGKEIKFLLHFVKESKQDESGMPNNRFLAERTGGTYSTLKVQPAELEDSGVYFCASSPTGARGEQYFGPGTRLTVT.

J is TRBJ1-2 and V is TRBV6-1; no firm D call. V was pared by 7 bases and J by 13 bases, with 19 bases between. CDR1 is MNHNS, CDR2 SASEGT, per germline. The length of the CDR3 is 12 residues. The CDR3 is CASTQLEGTRTF. CDR3 DNA sequence: TGTGCCAGCACTCAACTAGAGGGCACCCGCACCTTC.

The rearrangement joins TRBV28 to TRBJ1-5; tentatively, D is TRBD1 (5 bases). Per germline, CDR1 MDHEN and CDR2 SYDVKM. The CDR3 is 15 residues long. The ends were cut back, 7 bases at V and 3 bases at J, with 16 bases in the middle. CDR3 in amino acids: CASTPQGGNNQPQHF. Written as DNA, the CDR3 is TGTGCCAGCACACCCCAGGGAGGGAACAATCAGCCCCAGCATTTT.

This chain links TRBV6-1 with TRBJ1-1; no definite D call. V lost 2 bases, J lost 10 bases, and 14 bases lay in between. The CDR3 is 13 residues long. From germline, CDR1 is MNHNS and CDR2 SASEGT. The CDR3 DNA is TGTGCCAGCAGTGAATCTGTCAGTTCTCCAGCTTTCTTT. It translates to CASSESVSSPAFF.

V gene TRBV6-1 combines with J gene TRBJ1-1; TRBD1 matches 9 bases. The CDR3 spans 14 residues. Trimming removed 5 bases from V and 4 bases from J; junction bases left unmatched: 5. Germline V gene sequence: CDR1 MNHNS, CDR2 SASEGT. The CDR3 DNA reads TGTGCCAGCAGTCCCTCGGGACAGGGCACTGAAGCTTTCTTT. As protein: CASSPSGQGTEAFF.

The rearrangement links TRBV9 to TRBJ2-3, with TRBD1 matching over 10 bases. The CDR3 spans 15 residues. CDR1 is SGDLS and CDR2 is YYNGEE in the germline V gene. V was clipped by 4 bases and J by 3 bases; unmatched bases: 5. The CDR3 here is CASSSRTGGTDTQYF. CDR3 sequence (DNA): TGTGCCAGCAGCTCAAGGACAGGGGGGACAGATACGCAGTATTTT. Full variable domain (rest looked up from reference TRBV9 and TRBJ2-3): DSGVTQTPKHLITATGQRVTLRCSPRSGDLSVYWYQQSLDQGLQFLIQYYNGEERAKGNILERFSAQQFPDLHSELNLSSLELGDSALYFCASSSRTGGTDTQYFGPGTRLTVL.

The chain has TRBV5-1 and TRBJ2-1, with 7 positions matching TRBD2. The germline V gene has CDR1 SGHRS and CDR2 YFSETQ. The CDR3 is made up of 14 amino acids. J gave up 6 bases and V 7 bases, and 10 bases lay outside the gene matches. CDR3 nucleotides: TGCGCCAGCCTCCGAGTGGGGGGGGGCAATGAGCAGTTCTTC. It translates to CASLRVGGGNEQFF.

The V and J genes are TRBV2 and TRBJ2-5; the D gene is possibly TRBD1 (5 bases). The CDR3 extends over 13 amino acids. The ends were cut back, 3 bases at V and 7 bases at J, with 12 bases in the middle. The V gene's germline CDR1 is SNHLY and CDR2 FYNNEI. The chain's CDR3 is CASSEGREATQYF. In DNA form, the CDR3 reads TGTGCCAGCAGTGAGGGCAGGGAAGCGACCCAGTACTTC.

The chain combines TRBV6-1 with TRBJ1-6; the D is unclear. CDR3 length equals 15 residues. Per germline, CDR1 MNHNS and CDR2 SASEGT. V lost 3 bases and J lost 5, with 11 bases in between. CDR3 in DNA: TGTGCCAGCAGTGAGGGCCCCCTTGATAATTCACCCCTCCACTTT. This encodes CASSEGPLDNSPLHF.

The V and J genes are TRBV15 and TRBJ2-7; D gene unclear. Germline V gene data show CDR1 as LNHNV and CDR2 as YYDKDF (reference sequence). V lost 5 bases, J lost 5 bases, and 10 bases lay in between. The CDR3 is made up of 12 amino acids. CDR3 sequence reads: CATSRGGDEQYF. CDR3 sequence (DNA): TGTGCCACCAGCCGTGGTGGAGACGAGCAGTACTTC.

The V call is TRBV9, the J call TRBJ2-1; a weak D match, TRBD2 (6 bases). Trimming left V 0 bases short and J 2 bases short, with 9 bases between. The CDR3 has 15 residues. CDR1 is SGDLS and CDR2 is YYNGEE in the germline V gene. CDR3 in amino acids: CASSVGGETYNEQFF. In DNA form, the CDR3 reads TGTGCCAGCAGCGTAGGCGGGGAAACCTACAATGAGCAGTTCTTC. Looking up the rest from reference TRBV9 and TRBJ2-1 gives the full variable domain: DSGVTQTPKHLITATGQRVTLRCSPRSGDLSVYWYQQSLDQGLQFLIQYYNGEERAKGNILERFSAQQFPDLHSELNLSSLELGDSALYFCASSVGGETYNEQFFGPGTRLTVL.

The V gene is TRBV6-6, the J gene TRBJ2-7; no reliable D call. Per germline, CDR1 MNHNY and CDR2 SVGAGI (reference sequence). V dropped 5 bases and J dropped 6 bases, with 14 bases sitting between them. This CDR3 is 13 amino acids long. CDR3 DNA sequence: TGTGCCAGCAGTCACGATGGGCTACCCGAGCAGTACTTC. It translates to CASSHDGLPEQYF.

This clone was seen just once. The V gene is TRBV6-4, the J gene TRBJ1-3, with 12 nucleotides matching TRBD1. Germline V gene data show CDR1 as MRHNA and CDR2 as SNTAGT. V lost 2 bases to trimming and J lost 8 bases; unmatched junction nucleotides: 10. The CDR3 runs to 17 residues. CDR3 in amino acids: CASSDQSQGQGAYTIYF. The CDR3 DNA sequence: TGTGCCAGCAGTGACCAATCGCAGGGACAGGGGGCATACACCATATATTTT.

V and J are TRBV4-1 and TRBJ2-6, with D possibly matching TRBD2 (5 bases). The CDR3 length is 18 residues. Trimming took 0 bases from V and 2 from J, leaving 14 bases between them. Germline assignment: CDR1 MGHRA and CDR2 YSYEKL. The CDR3 spells CASSQDQAGGAGANVLTF. In nucleotides, the CDR3 is TGCGCCAGCAGCCAAGATCAGGCGGGTGGTGCTGGGGCCAACGTCCTGACTTTC.